The source of this TCR beta chain is a study of CD8+CD57+ T cells in acquired aplastic anemia. The CDR3 has 14 residues. Trimming removed 3 bases from V and 4 bases from J, with 10 bases in between. The germline V gene encodes CDR1 SNHLY and CDR2 FYNNEI. Genomic DNA, serving as template, underwent TCR beta VDJ and CDR3 profiling. TCRdb reanalysed the reads using MiXCR and keeps one entry per CDR3 protein. The data contain approximately 65,000 distinct CDR3 sequences, about 54% of them singletons. The chain combines TRBV2 with TRBJ1-3; no clear D gene. The sequenced material came from sorted CD4+, CD8+, or CD8+CD57+ T cells (not recorded which) from PBMCs. The receptor comes from a human donor in good health, serving as a control. CDR3 DNA: TGTGCCAGCAGTGACTATGTCCCGGGAAACACCATATATTTT. It codes for CASSDYVPGNTIYF.